Each of the 17 T cell receptor beta chains below was sequenced from the same sample in a study of blood T cell repertoires in COVID-19. Sequencing used immunoSEQ multiplex PCR; TCRdb keeps in-frame clones, though not all of them. Seen here are 73,000 or so clones, 75% to 90% observed once, and the top ten hold roughly 8.1%. Sequencing was done on a sample of peripheral blood. The receptors shown here come from a man aged 25-45 years with acute or convalescent COVID-19.

The rearrangement uses TRBV10-2 and TRBJ2-7, with 7 bases fitting TRBD1. Looked up from germline, CDR1 is WSHSY and CDR2 is SAAADI. The CDR3 has 12 amino acids. V lost 9 bases, J lost 2 bases, and 4 bases stayed unmatched. The CDR3 DNA is TGCGCCAGTCGACAGGGTGCCTACGAGCAGTACTTC. Translation gives CASRQGAYEQYF.

This chain connects TRBV12-3 or TRBV12-4 to TRBJ2-2; D gene ambiguous. The V and J ends lost 4 bases and 3 bases respectively, with 3 bases between them. There are 12 residues in the CDR3. The CDR3 DNA is TGTGCCAGCAGTTCCGACACCGGGGAGCTGTTTTTT. It translates to CASSSDTGELFF.

The chain carries TRBV7-6 and TRBJ2-2, with 11 bases aligning to TRBD2. CDR3 length: 17 residues. V gave up 1 base and J gave up 8 bases; unmatched junction bases: 9. The germline V gene has CDR1 SGHVS and CDR2 FNYEAQ. The CDR3 DNA follows: TGTGCCAGCAGCTTAGTGATCTCTAGCGGGAGGTCAGGGGAGCTGTTTTTT. It is translated as CASSLVISSGRSGELFF.

The chain carries TRBV6-5 and TRBJ1-3, with unresolved D. CDR1 is MNHEY and CDR2 is SVGAGI in the germline V gene. Trimming cost V 2 bases and J 4 bases, with 9 bases left between them. The CDR3 is made up of 14 amino acids. CDR3 protein: CASSYEAEGNTIYF. The CDR3 nucleotides are TGTGCCAGCAGTTACGAGGCGGAAGGAAACACCATATATTTT.

This clone was seen just once. The chain couples TRBV6-5 to TRBJ2-7, with 8 bases lining up with TRBD2. The CDR3 length is 13 residues. Germline V gene data show CDR1 as MNHEY and CDR2 as SVGAGI. Germline trimming cut 6 bases from V and 4 bases from J; bases unmatched to any gene: 5. The CDR3: CASSTGTRYEQYF. CDR3 bases: TGTGCCAGCAGCACCGGGACTAGATACGAGCAGTACTTC.

The chain joins TRBV12-3 or TRBV12-4 to TRBJ2-1, with a weak D call TRBD1 (6 bases). CDR3 length: 11 residues. The ends were cut back, 3 bases at V and 10 bases at J, with 7 bases in the middle. CDR3 in DNA: TGTGCCAGCAGTTTTACAGGGGAGCAGTTCTTC. This sequence encodes CASSFTGEQFF.

The rearrangement uses TRBV30 and TRBJ1-1; D is possibly TRBD1 (6 bases). The CDR3 is made up of 16 amino acids. V was clipped by 2 bases and J by 7 bases, with 23 bases between them. Looked up from germline, CDR1 is GTSNPN and CDR2 is SVGIG (reference sequence). CDR3 in amino acids: CAWSSRTWGPWGEAFF. The DNA for the CDR3 is TGTGCCTGGAGTTCCCGAACCTGGGGGCCGTGGGGTGAAGCTTTCTTT.

The chain uses TRBV5-1 and TRBJ2-3, with TRBD2 as a possible D gene (6 bases). Germline CDR1 reads SGHRS; CDR2 reads YFSETQ. Deletions cut 1 base from V and 1 base from J, with 10 bases between. This CDR3 is 15 amino acids long. CDR3 DNA: TGCGCCAGCAGCTTGCTATCTAGCGGCACAGATACGCAGTATTTT. Protein sequence: CASSLLSSGTDTQYF.

There are a few counts of this clone. V and J are TRBV4-1 and TRBJ2-7; 9 bases match TRBD1. The germline V gene encodes CDR1 MGHRA and CDR2 YSYEKL. The junction had 7 bases not matched to a gene; V was cut back by 3 bases and J by 4 bases. This CDR3 contains 15 residues. CDR3 nucleotide sequence: TGCGCCAGCAGCCAGCCGGGACAGGGATTTTACGAGCAGTACTTC. Its protein is CASSQPGQGFYEQYF.

This rearrangement joins TRBV10-2 to TRBJ2-2, with D possibly matching TRBD2 (5 bases). Germline lookup yields CDR1 WSHSY and CDR2 SAAADI. The V end was cut by 0 bases, the J end by 6 bases, with 8 bases between. The CDR3 has 14 residues. The CDR3 protein is CASSESLGAGELFF. CDR3 nucleotides: TGCGCCAGCAGTGAGTCATTGGGAGCCGGGGAGCTGTTTTTT.

The rearrangement links TRBV12-3 or TRBV12-4 to TRBJ1-4; D gene ambiguous. The CDR3 runs to 12 residues. V gave up 4 bases and J gave up 4 bases, with 4 bases separating them. The CDR3 coding sequence is TGTGCCAGCAGTTCAGTTAATGAAAAACTGTTTTTT. As protein: CASSSVNEKLFF.

The chain employs TRBV4-2 and TRBJ2-5; 7 bases agree with TRBD2. The junction had 12 bases not matched to a gene; V was cut back by 3 bases and J by 5 bases. The CDR3 extends over 16 amino acids. The V gene's germline CDR1 is LGHNA and CDR2 YNFKEQ. The CDR3, as DNA: TGTGCCAGCAGCCATTCGGGCAGCGGGAATGGGGAGACCCAGTACTTC. Protein sequence: CASSHSGSGNGETQYF.

The chain links TRBV12-3 or TRBV12-4 to TRBJ1-2; D not certain. The V end was cut by 7 bases, the J end by 2 bases, with 8 bases between. The CDR3 length is 12 residues. The CDR3 loop is CASNPGNYGYTF. The CDR3 DNA reads TGTGCCAGCAACCCCGGGAACTATGGCTACACCTTC.

The rearrangement joins TRBV5-1 to TRBJ2-1, with 10 positions matching TRBD1. Trimming cost V 3 bases and J 6 bases; bases outside gene matches: 9. Germline V gene sequence: CDR1 SGHRS, CDR2 YFSETQ. The CDR3 length is 16 residues. CDR3 loop: CASSSGDRGLGNEQFF. For the CDR3, the DNA is TGCGCCAGCAGCTCGGGCGACAGGGGGCTTGGCAATGAGCAGTTCTTC. The full variable domain, in which reference TRBV5-1 and TRBJ2-1 provide the parts outside the CDR3, is KAGVTQTPRYLIKTRGQQVTLSCSPISGHRSVSWYQQTPGQGLQFLFEYFSETQRNKGNFPGRFSGRQFSNSRSEMNVSTLELGDSALYLCASSSGDRGLGNEQFFGPGTRLTVL.

This clone was seen only once. The J gene is TRBJ2-7, the V gene TRBV21-1; the table's D call, TRBD1, has no DNA check behind it. TRBV21-1 is a known pseudogene. The CDR3 length is 14 residues. CDR3 in amino acids: CASSSWDRSYEQYF. The CDR3 DNA reads as TGTGCCAGCAGCAGTTGGGACAGGTCCTACGAGCAGTACTTC.

The chain has TRBV19 and TRBJ2-1; 7 bases are shared with TRBD1. The length of the CDR3 is 12 residues. Germline V gene data show CDR1 as LNHDA and CDR2 as SQIVND (reference sequence). Trimming cost V 4 bases and J 9 bases; bases outside gene matches: 3. CDR3 loop: CASSNRGGEQFF. CDR3 sequence (DNA): TGTGCCAGTAGTAACAGGGGTGGTGAGCAGTTCTTC. The whole variable domain, filled in from reference TRBV19 and TRBJ2-1, reads DGGITQSPKYLFRKEGQNVTLSCEQNLNHDAMYWYRQDPGQGLRLIYYSQIVNDFQKGDIAEGYSVSREKKESFPLTVTSAQKNPTAFYLCASSNRGGEQFFGPGTRLTVL.

The V and J genes are TRBV4-2 and TRBJ1-1; a weak D match, TRBD1 (5 bases). This CDR3 spans 16 amino acids. CDR1 and CDR2 from the germline V gene are LGHNA and YNFKEQ. Trimming took 1 base from V and 0 from J, leaving 12 bases between them. The CDR3 DNA reads TGTGCCAGCAGCCAAGGAACAGGCACAATGAACACTGAAGCTTTCTTT. Translating it yields CASSQGTGTMNTEAFF.